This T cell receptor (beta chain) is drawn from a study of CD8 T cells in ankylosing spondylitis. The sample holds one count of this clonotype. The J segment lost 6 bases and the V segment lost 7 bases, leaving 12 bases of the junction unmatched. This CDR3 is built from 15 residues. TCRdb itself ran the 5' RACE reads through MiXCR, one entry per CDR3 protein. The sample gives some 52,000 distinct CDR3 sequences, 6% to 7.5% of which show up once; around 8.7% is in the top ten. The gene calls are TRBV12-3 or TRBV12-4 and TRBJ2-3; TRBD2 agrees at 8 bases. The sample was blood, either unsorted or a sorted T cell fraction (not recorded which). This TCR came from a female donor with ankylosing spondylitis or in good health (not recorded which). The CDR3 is CASIPSGGTSDTQYF. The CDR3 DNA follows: TGTGCCAGCATTCCGTCGGGGGGGACGTCCGATACGCAGTATTTT.